Presented here are 4 T cell receptor beta chains from one specimen sequenced in a study of human T cells and chemical hapten exposure. Time point described: patch test 1, 2 weeks after DPC sensitization. Treatment meaning: therapeutic diphenylcyclopropenone sensitization with weekly scalp DPC. TCRdb redid the calling of the RACE reads with MiXCR, one entry per CDR3 protein. The table lists some 340,000 distinct CDR3 sequences, around 6.9% of them singletons. The sample consisted of whole blood, taken in connection with sensitization to the hapten diphenylcyclopropenone (DPC). All receptors derive from a woman between 18 and 29 years old with alopecia areata. Some clones in this sample may be carry-over from other donors' samples.

This clonotype was counted between two and nine times. The V and J genes are TRBV5-5 and TRBJ1-5, with 7 bases fitting TRBD1. The J segment lost 0 bases and the V segment lost 4 bases, leaving 7 bases of the junction unmatched. Germline values: CDR1 SGHKS, CDR2 YYEKEE (reference sequence). This CDR3 has 16 residues. The CDR3 DNA is TGTGCCAGCAGCGTGACAGGGCCGTATAGCAATCAGCCCCAGCATTTT. It encodes CASSVTGPYSNQPQHF.

This clonotype was picked up a small number of times. J is TRBJ2-7 and V is TRBV9; 7 nucleotides align to TRBD1. Trimming at V came to 2 bases and at J to 4 bases, leaving 9 bases not matched to a gene. CDR1 is SGDLS, CDR2 YYNGEE, per germline. There are 15 residues in the CDR3. The CDR3: CASSVSGQGVYEQYF. CDR3 sequence (DNA): TGTGCCAGCAGCGTTTCTGGGCAGGGGGTGTACGAGCAGTACTTC.

This chain joins TRBV6-2 or TRBV6-3 and TRBJ1-1; no firm D call. CDR1 and CDR2 (germline): MNHEY, SVGEGT. V was clipped by 4 bases and J by 10 bases, with 19 bases between them. There are 14 residues in the CDR3. CDR3 DNA sequence: TGTGCCAGCAGTTTAACCGGACCGGTCGGAGCAGCTTTCTTT. Protein sequence: CASSLTGPVGAAFF.

There are a few counts of this clonotype. The V call is TRBV2, the J call TRBJ2-3; D ambiguous. Germline CDR1 reads SNHLY; CDR2 reads FYNNEI. This CDR3 is 12 amino acids long. The ends were cut back, 2 bases at V and 6 bases at J, with 6 bases in the middle. The CDR3 loop reads CASSELVDTQYF. The CDR3 nucleotides read TGTGCCAGCAGTGAACTAGTGGATACGCAGTATTTT.